The clone carrying this TCR beta chain was recorded a few times. The data are from a study of identical twins. Template switching added a universal primer site, and cDNA bore unique molecular identifiers. In TCRdb, the 5' RACE reads were re-called with MiXCR into one record per CDR3 protein. Among some 1,600,000 distinct CDR3 sequences listed, around 29% were seen once. CDR3 length: 15 residues. Trimming cost V 4 bases and J 1 base, with 8 bases left between them. The V and J genes are TRBV12-3 or TRBV12-4 and TRBJ2-6; D ambiguous. This TCR derives from a newborn girl in good health. The specimen sequenced was cord blood. The CDR3 DNA reads TGTGCCAGCAGTTGGACCGCTTCTGGGGCCAACGTCCTGACTTTC. Translation gives CASSWTASGANVLTF.